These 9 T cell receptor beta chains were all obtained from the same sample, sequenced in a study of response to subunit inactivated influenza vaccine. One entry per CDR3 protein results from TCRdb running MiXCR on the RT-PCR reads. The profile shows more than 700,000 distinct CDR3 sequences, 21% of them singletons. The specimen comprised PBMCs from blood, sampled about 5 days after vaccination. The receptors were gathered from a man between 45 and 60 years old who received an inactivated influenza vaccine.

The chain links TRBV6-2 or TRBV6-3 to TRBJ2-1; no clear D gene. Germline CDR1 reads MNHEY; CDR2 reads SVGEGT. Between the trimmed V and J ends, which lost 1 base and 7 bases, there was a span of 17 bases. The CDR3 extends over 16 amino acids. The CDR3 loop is CASSYLKIQKANEQFF. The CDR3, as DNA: TGTGCCAGCAGTTACTTGAAGATACAAAAGGCAAATGAGCAGTTCTTC.

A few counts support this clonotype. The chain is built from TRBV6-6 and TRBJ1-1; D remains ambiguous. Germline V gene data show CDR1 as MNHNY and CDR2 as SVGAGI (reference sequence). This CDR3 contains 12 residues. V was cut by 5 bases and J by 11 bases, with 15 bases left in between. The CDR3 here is CASSTISLRAFF. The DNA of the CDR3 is TGTGCCAGCAGTACGATTTCCCTGAGGGCTTTCTTT.

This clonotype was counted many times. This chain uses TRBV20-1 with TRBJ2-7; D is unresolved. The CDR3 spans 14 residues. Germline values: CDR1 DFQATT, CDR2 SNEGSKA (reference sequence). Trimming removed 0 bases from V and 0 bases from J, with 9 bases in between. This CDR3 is CSARDLESSYEQYF. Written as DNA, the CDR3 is TGCAGTGCTAGAGATTTGGAGAGCTCCTACGAGCAGTACTTC.

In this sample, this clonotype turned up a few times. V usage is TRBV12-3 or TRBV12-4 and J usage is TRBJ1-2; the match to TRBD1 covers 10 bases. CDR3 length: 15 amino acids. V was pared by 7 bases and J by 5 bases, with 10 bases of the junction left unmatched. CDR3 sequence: CASTPGGQGIYGYTF. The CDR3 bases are TGTGCCAGCACCCCGGGGGGACAGGGGATTTATGGCTACACCTTC.

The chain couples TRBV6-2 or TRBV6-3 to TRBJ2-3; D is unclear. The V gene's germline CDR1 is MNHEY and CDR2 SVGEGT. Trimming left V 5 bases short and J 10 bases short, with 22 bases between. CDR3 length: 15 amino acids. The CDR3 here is CASSLRAAEYPSQYF. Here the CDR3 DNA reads TGTGCCAGCAGTCTCCGGGCAGCTGAGTACCCATCGCAGTATTTT.

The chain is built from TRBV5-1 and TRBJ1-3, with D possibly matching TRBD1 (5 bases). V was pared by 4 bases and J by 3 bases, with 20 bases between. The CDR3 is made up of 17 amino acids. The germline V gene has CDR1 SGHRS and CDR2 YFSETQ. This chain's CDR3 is CASSPQLGGVGGNTIYF. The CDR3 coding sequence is TGCGCCAGCAGCCCACAGCTCGGGGGGGTCGGTGGAAACACCATATATTTT.

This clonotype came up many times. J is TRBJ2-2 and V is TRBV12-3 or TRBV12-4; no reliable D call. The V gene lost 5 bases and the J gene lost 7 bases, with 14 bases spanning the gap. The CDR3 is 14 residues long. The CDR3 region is CASSRFMTGGELFF. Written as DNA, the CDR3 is TGTGCCAGCAGTCGGTTCATGACCGGCGGGGAGCTGTTTTTT.

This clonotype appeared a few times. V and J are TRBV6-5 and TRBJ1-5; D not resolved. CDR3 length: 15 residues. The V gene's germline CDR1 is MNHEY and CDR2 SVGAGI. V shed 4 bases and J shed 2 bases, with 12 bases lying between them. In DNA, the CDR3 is TGTGCCAGCAGTTCGGCCTCATCGGGCAATCAGCCCCAGCATTTT. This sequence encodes CASSSASSGNQPQHF.

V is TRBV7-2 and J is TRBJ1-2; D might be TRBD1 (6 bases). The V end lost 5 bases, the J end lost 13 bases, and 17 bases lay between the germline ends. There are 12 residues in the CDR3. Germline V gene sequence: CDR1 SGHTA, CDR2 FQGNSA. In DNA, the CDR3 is TGTGCCAGCAGCCCCCGAGGGGGAATCGCCACCTTC. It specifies CASSPRGGIATF.